This T cell receptor beta chain was recovered during a study of T cell changes during pregnancy in multiple sclerosis. Profiling relied on immunoSEQ multiplex PCR, and the TCRdb table lists in-frame clones only, not all of them. The table lists 20,000 to 25,000 clones, 70% to 90% of them singletons. The ends were cut back, 0 bases at V and 2 bases at J, with 11 bases in the middle. The CDR3 contains 17 residues. CDR1 is SEHNR, CDR2 FQNEAQ, per germline (reference sequence). The source is a female donor in good health, enrolled as a control in a pregnancy study. The chain uses TRBV7-9 and TRBJ1-6, with D uncertain. The sequencing used CD8+ T cells from peripheral blood mononuclear cells, collected in the first trimester of pregnancy. The CDR3 sequence is CASSLAVTSTYNSPLHF. The CDR3 coding sequence is TGTGCCAGCAGCTTAGCTGTGACAAGTACCTATAATTCACCCCTCCACTTT.